Below, 17 T cell receptor beta chains from the same sample are listed, as sequenced in a study of T-cell reconstitution after alpha-beta-depleted transplantation in children. Library preparation (for TCRbeta) was performed with unique molecular identifiers. From the PCR reads, TCRdb called clonotypes with MiXCR, one entry per CDR3 protein. Found here are more than 550,000 distinct CDR3 sequences, roughly a tenth of them singletons; the top ten hold less than 5%. The sample was PBMCs from the stem cell graft donor, taken from the stem cell graft. These TCRs come from a human donor who donated a stem cell graft to a child with acute myeloid leukemia.

V is TRBV12-3 or TRBV12-4 and J is TRBJ2-2; no reliable D call. The CDR3 has 14 amino acids. The V end was cut by 2 bases, the J end by 3 bases, with 7 bases between. The CDR3: CASSLNKYTGELFF. CDR3 bases: TGTGCCAGCAGTTTAAACAAATACACCGGGGAGCTGTTTTTT.

The rearrangement uses TRBV29-1 and TRBJ1-6, with TRBD1 matching over 8 bases. CDR3 length: 13 amino acids. The V segment lost 5 bases and the J segment 6 bases; nucleotides outside the gene matches: 3. Germline V gene lookup returns CDR1 SQVTM and CDR2 ANQGSEA. In DNA form, the CDR3 reads TGCAGCGTTCAGGGGGCGGCTAATTCACCCCTCCACTTT. This sequence encodes CSVQGAANSPLHF.

This chain uses TRBV19 with TRBJ2-1; possibly TRBD1 or TRBD2 for D (5 bases each). In germline, CDR1 is LNHDA, CDR2 SQIVND (reference sequence). Trimming left V 6 bases short and J 0 bases short, with 12 bases between. This CDR3 comprises 15 residues. The CDR3 reads CASRYGASSYNEQFF. In nucleotides, the CDR3 is TGTGCCAGTAGGTACGGGGCTAGCTCCTACAATGAGCAGTTCTTC.

V and J are TRBV3-1 and TRBJ2-7; no reliable D call. The germline V gene has CDR1 LGHDT and CDR2 YNNKEL (reference sequence). The V gene lost 7 bases and the J gene lost 0 bases, with 16 bases spanning the gap. The CDR3 extends over 15 amino acids. The CDR3 coding sequence is TGTGCCAGCACCCCCAGGTTTAGCAGCTCCTACGAGCAGTACTTC. Protein product: CASTPRFSSSYEQYF.

This clonotype came up a few times. This chain links TRBV25-1 with TRBJ2-2; TRBD2 agrees at 7 bases. In germline, CDR1 is MGHDK, CDR2 SYGVNS. With 7 bases clipped from V and 4 bases from J, the junction kept 9 bases outside the gene matches. The CDR3 covers 15 residues. This chain's CDR3 is CASTGEGWGTGELFF. CDR3 coding DNA: TGTGCCAGCACCGGGGAGGGGTGGGGCACCGGGGAGCTGTTTTTT.

In its sample, this clonotype was seen a few times. The chain uses TRBV6-5 and TRBJ1-4; D remains ambiguous. Looked up from germline, CDR1 is MNHEY and CDR2 is SVGAGI. The CDR3 covers 14 residues. V lost 4 bases and J 6 bases, leaving 12 bases between the germline ends. CDR3 amino acids: CASSSGFRDEKLFF. CDR3 nucleotides: TGTGCCAGCAGTTCCGGGTTTCGGGATGAAAAACTGTTTTTT.

V is TRBV9 and J is TRBJ1-2; D remains ambiguous. Trimming cost V 0 bases and J 0 bases, with 12 bases left between them. Germline V gene lookup returns CDR1 SGDLS and CDR2 YYNGEE. The CDR3 covers 16 residues. The CDR3 region is CASSVDHGRSNYGYTF. CDR3 nucleotides: TGTGCCAGCAGCGTAGATCACGGGAGATCTAACTATGGCTACACCTTC. The full variable domain, its missing parts supplied by reference TRBV9 and TRBJ1-2, is DSGVTQTPKHLITATGQRVTLRCSPRSGDLSVYWYQQSLDQGLQFLIQYYNGEERAKGNILERFSAQQFPDLHSELNLSSLELGDSALYFCASSVDHGRSNYGYTFGSGTRLTVV.

J is TRBJ2-1 and V is TRBV12-3 or TRBV12-4; 7 bases fit TRBD1. The CDR3 consists of 15 residues. Trimming removed 5 bases from V and 6 bases from J; junction bases left unmatched: 10. The CDR3 bases are TGTGCCAGCAGTCGGCCGGGACAGAGGAGCAATGAGCAGTTCTTC. As protein: CASSRPGQRSNEQFF.

The J gene is TRBJ1-3, the V gene TRBV6-5; 7 nucleotides align to TRBD1. Trimming cost V 4 bases and J 1 base; bases outside gene matches: 4. CDR1 and CDR2 (germline): MNHEY, SVGAGI. This CDR3 has 15 amino acids. The CDR3, as DNA: TGTGCCAGCAGTTTGACAGGGCATTCTGGAAACACCATATATTTT. This translates into CASSLTGHSGNTIYF.

This clonotype was seen a few times. The chain employs TRBV4-3 and TRBJ1-1; possibly TRBD1 for D (5 bases). CDR1 and CDR2 from the germline V gene are LGHNA and YSLEER. This CDR3 has 15 amino acids. Trimming shortened V by 0 bases and J by 4 bases, and 12 bases separated the two germline ends. CDR3 in DNA: TGCGCCAGCAGCCAAGATCGGGGGTCTGTCACTGAAGCTTTCTTT. It is translated as CASSQDRGSVTEAFF.

The CDR3: CSASQTGHSNEKLFF. Here the CDR3 DNA reads TGCAGTGCTAGCCAAACGGGACACTCGAATGAAAAACTGTTTTTT. The V gene is TRBV20-1, the J gene TRBJ1-4, with D maybe TRBD1 (6 bases). The CDR3 runs 15 residues. The V end was cut by 3 bases, the J end by 5 bases, with 16 bases between. The germline CDR1 and CDR2 sequences are DFQATT and SNEGSKA (reference sequence).

This clonotype came up many times. The CDR3 reads CASWGRDRPLTYEQYF. CDR3 nucleotide sequence: TGCGCCAGCTGGGGGCGAGACAGGCCCTTAACCTACGAGCAGTACTTC. This chain uses TRBV5-1 with TRBJ2-7, with D maybe TRBD1 (6 bases). The V gene's germline CDR1 is SGHRS and CDR2 YFSETQ. This CDR3 contains 16 residues. Trimming stripped 7 bases from V and 2 bases from J, with 22 bases between.

The CDR3 DNA reads TGTGCCAGCAGTTCCGGGACTAGCGGGACCTGGGAGCAGTACTTC. It codes for CASSSGTSGTWEQYF. This chain joins TRBV6-5 and TRBJ2-7, with 13 positions matching TRBD2. This CDR3 spans 15 amino acids. Germline CDR1 and CDR2: MNHEY and SVGAGI. Trimming removed 4 bases from V and 7 bases from J; junction bases left unmatched: 7.

This clonotype was seen more than once but under ten times. Written as DNA, the CDR3 is TGTGCCAGCAGTTACGTTGGGTATATGAACACTGAAGCTTTCTTT. Residues: CASSYVGYMNTEAFF. This chain joins TRBV6-2 or TRBV6-3 and TRBJ1-1; D not certain. The germline V gene has CDR1 MNHEY and CDR2 SVGEGT. The V gene lost 2 bases and the J gene lost 0 bases, with 10 bases spanning the gap. The CDR3 covers 15 residues.

This clonotype was detected a few times. One end of the junction does not line up with germline, which may come from a read error. The chain is built from TRBV30 and TRBJ1-2, with D possibly being TRBD1 (5 bases). This CDR3 spans 12 amino acids. The germline gives CDR1 GTSNPN, CDR2 SVGIG (reference sequence). CDR3 nucleotides: TGTGCCTGGAGTGCGGGGGACTATGGCTACACCTTT. Amino acid sequence: CAWSAGDYGYTF.

The chain uses TRBV7-2 and TRBJ2-1; 8 nucleotides line up with TRBD1. Germline V CDR1 and CDR2: SGHTA, FQGNSA. With 2 bases clipped from V and 4 bases from J, the junction kept 10 bases outside the gene matches. CDR3 length: 17 residues. The CDR3 is CASSLFSGQGSYNEQFF. CDR3 sequence (DNA): TGTGCCAGCAGCTTATTCTCTGGACAGGGCTCGTACAATGAGCAGTTCTTC.

In its sample, this clonotype was seen a few times. The chain uses TRBV20-1 and TRBJ2-5; TRBD2 is a possible D gene (6 bases). Per germline, CDR1 DFQATT and CDR2 SNEGSKA (reference sequence). Trimming took off 6 bases at V and 4 bases at J, with 12 bases between the two ends. The CDR3 consists of 12 residues. CDR3 residues: CSAHQAGETQYF. The DNA for the CDR3 is TGCAGTGCCCACCAAGCGGGAGAGACCCAGTACTTC.